The 3 T cell receptor beta chains presented below share a single source sample, sequenced in a study of spatial heterogeneity in lung cancer. Findings and limits, study-wide: The study found that expanded intratumoral alpha and beta TCR counts tracked tumor mutation counts.

The time point denotes: sample taken at primary tumor resection. Their recognized antigens are unknown. A single record per CDR3 protein comes from TCRdb applying MiXCR to the 5' RACE reads. This sample carries around 100,000 distinct CDR3 sequences, about 4.4% of them seen once, and the ten largest clones take approximately 22%. Material: lung tumor tissue, obtained at surgery. These receptors originate from a male donor with early-stage non-small cell lung cancer.

This chain joins TRBV6-5 and TRBJ2-3, with TRBD2 matching over 11 bases. Germline CDR1 and CDR2: MNHEY and SVGAGI. Trimming took 8 bases from V and 4 from J; bases not matched to a gene: 11. The CDR3 is made up of 16 amino acids. CDR3: CASSPSTSGGSDTQYF. The CDR3 DNA reads TGTGCCAGCTCCCCGTCAACTAGCGGGGGATCAGATACGCAGTATTTT.

This clonotype has only a few counts. The genes are TRBV3-1 and TRBJ2-4; 7 bases agree with TRBD1. This CDR3 is built from 16 residues. The junction had 15 bases not matched to a gene; V was cut back by 4 bases and J by 9 bases. Germline V gives CDR1 LGHDT, CDR2 YNNKEL (reference sequence). CDR3: CASSPQGRGGYGIQYF. The CDR3 nucleotides are TGTGCCAGCAGCCCACAGGGGCGCGGAGGATACGGCATTCAGTACTTC.

This sequence joins TRBV10-3 and TRBJ1-4; a possible D gene is TRBD1 (5 bases). Germline V lookup: CDR1 ENHRY, CDR2 SYGVKD. V was trimmed by 4 bases and J by 3 bases, leaving 15 bases between them. CDR3 length: 16 residues. The CDR3 reads CAISGKKGTPNEKLFF. In DNA form, the CDR3 reads TGTGCCATCAGTGGGAAAAAAGGGACCCCTAATGAAAAACTGTTTTTT.